This T cell receptor (beta chain) appears in the sequencing data of a study of T cell responses to AZD1222 COVID-19 vaccine. As regards this clone: Its antigen is as yet unknown.

Regarding the study as a whole: Baseline seropositivity characterized only a handful of AZD1222 recipients. In a largely white British group with more females than males, clonal diversity was possibly underestimated. Spike-specific TCR breadth and depth were elevated following two AZD1222 doses. A reported finding is that nearly half of spike-specific TCRs target unmutated variant regions.

The table came from immunoSEQ multiplex PCR; TCRdb's copy has only in-frame clones and leaves some out. Among about 140,000 clones, roughly nine tenths were seen once, and the ten largest hold approximately 8%. Germline CDR1 SGHTA, CDR2 FQGNSA. There are 16 residues in the CDR3. Trimming removed 4 bases at V and 0 bases at J, with 13 bases between. The chain recombines TRBV7-2 with TRBJ2-1, with D possibly matching TRBD1 (6 bases). The receptor comes from an adult who received the MenACWY meningococcal vaccine as a control. Sequenced here: peripheral blood, sampled 28 days after the second dose of the MenACWY control vaccine. In nucleotides, the CDR3 is TGTGCCAGCAGCTCCTCAGGGGCAAGCTCCTACAATGAGCAGTTCTTC. Amino acid sequence: CASSSSGASSYNEQFF.